The 21 T cell receptor beta chains below were found in one sample sequenced in a study of shared clonotypes between healthy human individuals. Naive CD8 cells comprised CD45RO-negative, CCR7-positively selected cells, excluding terminally differentiated effector memory CD45RA+ cells. Data came from immunoSEQ multiplex PCR; TCRdb stores just in-frame clones and leaves some out. The sample lists nearly 600,000 clones; about 95% were seen once. Sequencing was performed on naive CD8+ T cells sorted from blood. The receptors here all came from a woman aged 25-40 years in good health.

The J gene is TRBJ1-1, the V gene TRBV5-8; no definite D call. The CDR3 consists of 13 residues. Germline V CDR1 and CDR2: SGHTS, YDEGEE. Trimming cost V 2 bases and J 4 bases, with 9 bases left between them. This CDR3 is CASSLGQLTEAFF. The CDR3 region has the DNA TGTGCCAGCAGCTTAGGGCAACTCACTGAAGCTTTCTTT. The whole variable domain, remainder taken from reference TRBV5-8 and TRBJ1-1, is EAGVTQSPTHLIKTRGQQATLRCSPISGHTSVYWYQQALGLGLQFLLWYDEGEERNRGNFPPRFSGRQFPNYSSELNVNALELEDSALYLCASSLGQLTEAFFGQGTRLTVV.

The chain joins TRBV5-8 to TRBJ1-1; 8 nucleotides align to TRBD1. The ends lost 1 base at V and 6 bases at J; junction bases unmatched: 2. The CDR3 extends over 13 amino acids. Germline V gene sequence: CDR1 SGHTS, CDR2 YDEGEE. This chain's CDR3 is CASSLQGAAEAFF. The CDR3 nucleotides read TGTGCCAGCAGCTTGCAGGGGGCCGCTGAAGCTTTCTTT. The full variable domain, its missing parts supplied by reference TRBV5-8 and TRBJ1-1, is EAGVTQSPTHLIKTRGQQATLRCSPISGHTSVYWYQQALGLGLQFLLWYDEGEERNRGNFPPRFSGRQFPNYSSELNVNALELEDSALYLCASSLQGAAEAFFGQGTRLTVV.

This rearrangement joins TRBV27 to TRBJ1-5; D unresolved. CDR3 length: 11 residues. The V gene's germline CDR1 is MNHEY and CDR2 SMNVEV (reference sequence). Trimming left V 6 bases short and J 6 bases short, with 6 bases between. The DNA of the CDR3 is TGTGCCAGCAGATTACCTCAGCCCCAGCATTTT. Amino acids: CASRLPQPQHF.

The chain combines TRBV27 with TRBJ2-3; 9 bases align to TRBD2. This CDR3 region has 15 residues. The germline V gene encodes CDR1 MNHEY and CDR2 SMNVEV (reference sequence). With V trimmed by 2 bases and J by 2 bases, 2 bases remained unmatched. CDR3: CASSLIAGDTDTQYF. The CDR3 nucleotides read TGTGCCAGCAGTTTAATAGCGGGAGACACAGATACGCAGTATTTT.

The chain has TRBV30 and TRBJ1-4; 10 bases fit TRBD1. Per germline, CDR1 GTSNPN and CDR2 SVGIG (reference sequence). Trimming cost V 5 bases and J 2 bases; bases outside gene matches: 8. This CDR3 is built from 16 residues. The CDR3 sequence is CAWGTGAAITNEKLFF. The CDR3 DNA is TGTGCCTGGGGGACAGGGGCTGCAATTACTAATGAAAAACTGTTTTTT.

V usage is TRBV7-6 and J usage is TRBJ1-1; 8 positions agree with TRBD1. CDR1 and CDR2 from the germline V gene are SGHVS and FNYEAQ. CDR3 length: 13 amino acids. V was pared by 1 base and J by 8 bases, with 3 bases of the junction left unmatched. In DNA form, the CDR3 reads TGTGCCAGCAGCTTAGGGACAGGGACCGAAGCTTTCTTT. Amino acid sequence: CASSLGTGTEAFF.

The chain employs TRBV5-8 and TRBJ2-7; D is perhaps TRBD2 (6 bases). The V end was cut by 3 bases, the J end by 4 bases, with 17 bases between. The CDR3 runs to 15 residues. CDR1 SGHTS and CDR2 YDEGEE come from the germline V gene. This chain's CDR3 is CASSYLGSRPYEQYF. CDR3 DNA sequence: TGTGCCAGCAGCTACCTCGGGAGCAGGCCTTACGAGCAGTACTTC. The entire variable domain, with the rest obtained from reference TRBV5-8 and TRBJ2-7, is as follows: EAGVTQSPTHLIKTRGQQATLRCSPISGHTSVYWYQQALGLGLQFLLWYDEGEERNRGNFPPRFSGRQFPNYSSELNVNALELEDSALYLCASSYLGSRPYEQYFGPGTRLTVT.

The chain has TRBV10-3 and TRBJ2-3; 8 positions agree with TRBD2. The ends lost 2 bases at V and 2 bases at J; junction bases unmatched: 6. CDR1 and CDR2 (germline): ENHRY, SYGVKD. The CDR3 is 16 amino acids. The CDR3 bases are TGTGCCATCAGTGAGGCTGTAGCGGGGTCCACAGATACGCAGTATTTT. Its translation: CAISEAVAGSTDTQYF.

Concerning this clone: Other DNA sequences in the same sample also yield this CDR3. The chain combines TRBV27 with TRBJ2-7; tentatively, D is TRBD2 (6 bases). V gave up 6 bases and J gave up 1 base, with 13 bases separating them. The CDR3 contains 14 residues. Germline V gene lookup returns CDR1 MNHEY and CDR2 SMNVEV (reference sequence). The CDR3: CASSLAGPSYEQYF. Here the CDR3 DNA reads TGTGCCAGCAGCCTGGCGGGACCTTCCTACGAGCAGTACTTC.

The rearrangement joins TRBV19 to TRBJ2-1; D uncertain. The CDR3 totals 15 residues. V was shortened by 3 bases and J by 0 bases, with 9 bases between the two germline ends. Germline CDR1 reads LNHDA; CDR2 reads SQIVND (reference sequence). The chain's CDR3 is CASSMMAGSYNEQFF. CDR3 nucleotide sequence: TGTGCCAGTAGTATGATGGCTGGCTCCTACAATGAGCAGTTCTTC.

The genes are TRBV5-1 and TRBJ2-5; D is possibly TRBD1 (6 bases). Germline V lookup: CDR1 SGHRS, CDR2 YFSETQ. The CDR3 loop spans 15 amino acids. Trimming removed 1 base at V and 5 bases at J, with 15 bases between. CDR3 DNA sequence: TGCGCCAGCAGCTTGATGGGACAACCAAGGGAGACCCAGTACTTC. This translates into CASSLMGQPRETQYF.

The V and J genes are TRBV27 and TRBJ1-1; TRBD1 aligns across 7 bases. The CDR3 is made up of 14 amino acids. Germline CDR1 is MNHEY and CDR2 is SMNVEV (reference sequence). Unmatched junction bases numbered 8, after V lost 9 bases and J lost 1 base. In DNA, the CDR3 is TGTGCCAGTCGCTTAGGGGGCTCGAACACTGAAGCTTTCTTT. Its translation is CASRLGGSNTEAFF.

J is TRBJ2-1 and V is TRBV5-4; D not resolved. The CDR3 is 12 residues long. Germline V gives CDR1 SGHNT, CDR2 YYREEE (reference sequence). Trimming removed 4 bases from V and 7 bases from J, with 9 bases in between. The DNA for the CDR3 is TGTGCCAGCAGCCAGGACGGAAATGAGCAGTTCTTC. This gives the protein CASSQDGNEQFF.

V and J are TRBV15 and TRBJ2-1, with 7 bases fitting TRBD1. CDR1 is LNHNV, CDR2 YYDKDF, per germline (reference sequence). There are 14 residues in the CDR3. Losses at the gene ends were 5 bases for V and 7 bases for J; bases not matched to a gene: 8. CDR3 sequence: CATSSTGSGNEQFF. CDR3 nucleotides: TGTGCCACCAGCTCGACAGGGAGCGGAAATGAGCAGTTCTTC.

The V and J genes are TRBV29-1 and TRBJ2-7; 7 bases line up with TRBD2. Trimming removed 4 bases from V and 3 bases from J; junction bases left unmatched: 3. CDR3 length equals 12 residues. The germline V gene has CDR1 SQVTM and CDR2 ANQGSEA. The CDR3 DNA follows: TGCAGCGTTGCTACGGGGGGCTACGAGCAGTACTTC. Protein sequence: CSVATGGYEQYF.

The chain combines TRBV28 with TRBJ2-5; TRBD2 matches at 12 bases. V dropped 5 bases and J dropped 11; count of bases not matched to a gene: 9. The CDR3 covers 14 residues. Germline V lookup: CDR1 MDHEN, CDR2 SYDVKM. The CDR3 DNA reads as TGTGCCAGCAGTCCACGACTAGCGGGAGTTGAGCAGTACTTC. Translated, it gives CASSPRLAGVEQYF.

The J gene is TRBJ2-1, the V gene TRBV7-9; 12 nucleotides align to TRBD2. This CDR3 is built from 17 residues. The J segment lost 8 bases and the V segment lost 5 bases, leaving 13 bases of the junction unmatched. CDR1 and CDR2 (germline): SEHNR, FQNEAQ (reference sequence). The CDR3 coding sequence is TGTGCCAGCAGCAAGACTAGCGGGAGAAGATTGGTATATGAGCAGTTCTTC. It yields the protein CASSKTSGRRLVYEQFF.

J is TRBJ1-3 and V is TRBV6-5; tentative D call: TRBD1 (5 bases). The CDR3 runs 13 residues. The V end lost 6 bases, the J end lost 0 bases, and 6 bases lay between the germline ends. Germline V lookup: CDR1 MNHEY, CDR2 SVGAGI. The CDR3 region is CASRGASGNTIYF. CDR3 coding DNA: TGTGCCAGCAGAGGGGCCTCTGGAAACACCATATATTTT.

The CDR3: CASGVAGGVFNEQFF. For the CDR3, the DNA is TGTGCCAGCGGGGTAGCGGGAGGAGTTTTCAATGAGCAGTTCTTC. V usage is TRBV27 and J usage is TRBJ2-1; TRBD2 aligns across 10 bases. V lost 8 bases, J lost 6 bases, and 10 bases stayed unmatched. CDR3 length equals 15 residues. Germline lookup yields CDR1 MNHEY and CDR2 SMNVEV (reference sequence).

The rearrangement uses TRBV4-1 and TRBJ1-2; 7 bases are shared with TRBD1. This CDR3 is built from 16 residues. In germline, CDR1 is MGHRA, CDR2 YSYEKL. With V trimmed by 1 base and J by 8 bases, 13 bases remained unmatched. Written as DNA, the CDR3 is TGCGCCAGCAGCCAAGTTTGGGTCGGAGGGGGCCGCGGCTACACCTTC. This translates into CASSQVWVGGGRGYTF.

This chain connects TRBV27 to TRBJ1-1, with 8 positions matching TRBD1. In germline, CDR1 is MNHEY, CDR2 SMNVEV (reference sequence). The V and J ends lost 6 bases and 6 bases, in that order; junction bases with no gene match: 9. The CDR3 is 14 amino acids. As DNA, the CDR3 is TGTGCCAGCAGGGGGACAGGCTCTTGGGCTGAAGCTTTCTTT. Translated, it gives CASRGTGSWAEAFF.